This TCR beta chain was sequenced in a study of T cell responses to AZD1222 COVID-19 vaccine. CDR1 and CDR2 from the germline V gene are SEHNR and FQNEAQ (reference sequence). The V gene lost 5 bases and the J gene lost 6 bases, with 11 bases spanning the gap. This CDR3 is 12 amino acids long. Here immunoSEQ multiplex PCR was the method, and the copy in TCRdb shows in-frame clones only, minus some. The sample holds some 110,000 clones, 93% seen once. As for this clone: Antigen unknown.

General observations from the study: Seropositive status at baseline applied to only six AZD1222 recipients. CD4 TCRs covered the whole spike, strongest at regions 160-218 and 743-854. The donor group comprised mostly white British people and more females; the analysis possibly underestimated clonal diversity. Repertoires were obtained solely post-peak T cell response.

This receptor was identified in an adult in good health. The V and J genes are TRBV7-9 and TRBJ2-7, with a tentative D call TRBD2 (5 bases). Material: peripheral blood, obtained on day 0 of AZD1222 vaccination. The CDR3: CASSPNRGEQYF. The CDR3 nucleotides are TGTGCCAGCAGCCCTAACCGGGGCGAGCAGTACTTC.